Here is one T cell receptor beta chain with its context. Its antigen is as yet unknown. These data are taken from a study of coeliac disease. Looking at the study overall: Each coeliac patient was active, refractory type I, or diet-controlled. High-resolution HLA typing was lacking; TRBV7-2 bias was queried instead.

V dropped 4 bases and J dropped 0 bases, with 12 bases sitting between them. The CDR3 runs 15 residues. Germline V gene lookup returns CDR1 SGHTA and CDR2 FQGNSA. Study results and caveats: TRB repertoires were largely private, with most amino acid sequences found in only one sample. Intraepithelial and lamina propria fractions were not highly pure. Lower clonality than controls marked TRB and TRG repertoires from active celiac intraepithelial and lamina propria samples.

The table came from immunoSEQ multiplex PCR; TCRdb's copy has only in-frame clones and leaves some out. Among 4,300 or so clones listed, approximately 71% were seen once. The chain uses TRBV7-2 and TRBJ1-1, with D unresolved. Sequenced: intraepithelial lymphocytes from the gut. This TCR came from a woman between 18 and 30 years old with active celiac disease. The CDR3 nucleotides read TGTGCCAGCAGCTGGCAGGCCTTAATGAACACTGAAGCTTTCTTT. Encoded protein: CASSWQALMNTEAFF.